The 22 T cell receptor beta chains listed next were all sequenced from one sample in a study of long-term antiretroviral therapy in people with HIV. Samples were assayed with immunoSEQ v3.0 at survey level. The protocol was immunoSEQ multiplex PCR, while the TCRdb copy is restricted to in-frame clones and leaves out a portion. This table holds some 24,000 clones, about four fifths found once. The material was unsorted PBMCs, obtained 0.7 years before starting antiretroviral therapy. These receptors all come from a man aged 30-40 years with HIV.

The chain couples TRBV5-6 to TRBJ1-1, with D perhaps matching TRBD1 (5 bases). Germline CDR1 is SGHDT and CDR2 is YYEEEE. The CDR3 has 15 amino acids. With 0 bases removed from V and 11 bases from J, the gap between germline ends came to 20 bases. CDR3 DNA sequence: TGTGCCAGCAGCTTGGCCGTATTAGGGGTGGGTCGTGCTTTCTTT. This gives the protein CASSLAVLGVGRAFF. Drawing the rest from reference TRBV5-6 and TRBJ1-1, the complete variable domain is DAGVTQSPTHLIKTRGQQVTLRCSPKSGHDTVSWYQQALGQGPQFIFQYYEEEERQRGNFPDRFSGHQFPNYSSELNVNALLLGDSALYLCASSLAVLGVGRAFFGQGTRLTVV.

This clone was seen a single time. The chain has TRBV7-9 and TRBJ2-7; D perhaps matches TRBD2 (6 bases). The CDR3 loop spans 16 amino acids. V gave up 7 bases and J gave up 0 bases, with 19 bases separating them. Germline-derived CDR1 and CDR2 are SEHNR and FQNEAQ (reference sequence). CDR3 coding DNA: TGTGCCAGCACCCATACAGCGGGCGCCGTCTCCTACGAGCAGTACTTC. Residues: CASTHTAGAVSYEQYF.

The chain's CDR3 is CASSRPTVNTEAFF. CDR3 coding DNA: TGTGCCAGTAGCAGGCCGACGGTGAACACTGAAGCTTTCTTT. The chain joins TRBV19 to TRBJ1-1; D uncertain. The V and J ends lost 6 bases and 0 bases respectively, with 11 bases between them. The CDR3 contains 14 residues. Per the germline V gene, CDR1 is LNHDA and CDR2 is SQIVND (reference sequence). The variable domain in full, completed from reference TRBV19 and TRBJ1-1, reads DGGITQSPKYLFRKEGQNVTLSCEQNLNHDAMYWYRQDPGQGLRLIYYSQIVNDFQKGDIAEGYSVSREKKESFPLTVTSAQKNPTAFYLCASSRPTVNTEAFFGQGTRLTVV.

This clone was found once. The rearrangement uses TRBV5-6 and TRBJ1-3, with a possible D match to TRBD1 (5 bases). This CDR3 comprises 12 residues. Germline V gives CDR1 SGHDT, CDR2 YYEEEE. Trimming removed 5 bases at V and 7 bases at J, with 10 bases between. CDR3 in DNA: TGTGCCAGCAGTTCCGAGGGGAACACCATATATTTT. Protein: CASSSEGNTIYF.

The V gene is TRBV6-1, the J gene TRBJ2-6; D remains ambiguous. The CDR3 runs 15 residues. The V end lost 3 bases, the J end lost 0 bases, and 6 bases lay between the germline ends. Germline loops: CDR1 MNHNS, CDR2 SASEGT. The CDR3 nucleotides are TGTGCCAGCAGTGAGTGGTCCTCTGGGGCCAACGTCCTGACTTTC. Translation gives CASSEWSSGANVLTF.

CDR3 in DNA: TGTGCCAGCAGCAGCTCCGGGACAGAGGACTATGGCTACACCTTC. Its protein product is CASSSSGTEDYGYTF. The gene calls are TRBV13 and TRBJ1-2; 7 nucleotides align to TRBD1. The CDR3 has 15 amino acids. The trim removed 5 bases at V and 3 bases at J, leaving 9 bases unmatched. Germline values: CDR1 PRHDT, CDR2 FYEKMQ (reference sequence).

The chain has TRBV19 and TRBJ1-1, with 9 bases aligning to TRBD1. The germline gives CDR1 LNHDA, CDR2 SQIVND (reference sequence). Trimming removed 7 bases from V and 1 base from J; junction bases left unmatched: 4. There are 14 residues in the CDR3. The CDR3 is CASMGTGPNTEAFF. CDR3 in DNA: TGTGCCAGTATGGGGACAGGGCCGAACACTGAAGCTTTCTTT.

The J gene is TRBJ2-3, the V gene TRBV10-3, with 7 positions matching TRBD1. CDR1 and CDR2 (germline): ENHRY, SYGVKD. The CDR3 length is 12 residues. V shed 10 bases, J shed 4 bases, and the junction held 5 bases outside the gene matches. The CDR3 nucleotides are TGTGCCACTACAGGGGCCGCAGATACGCAGTATTTT. It is translated as CATTGAADTQYF.

The J gene is TRBJ1-3, the V gene TRBV19; no clear D gene. The CDR3 is 14 residues long. Trimming pared 5 bases from V and 0 bases from J, leaving 8 bases between. The V gene's germline CDR1 is LNHDA and CDR2 SQIVND (reference sequence). In DNA, the CDR3 is TGTGCCAGTAGTGTTTCTAGCTCTGGAAACACCATATATTTT. Translating gives CASSVSSSGNTIYF.

The chain is built from TRBV2 and TRBJ1-6; D call uncertain. In germline, CDR1 is SNHLY, CDR2 FYNNEI. With 5 bases removed from V and 5 bases from J, the gap between germline ends came to 13 bases. The CDR3 consists of 15 residues. CDR3 loop: CASSLHTTNNSPLHF. The CDR3 DNA follows: TGTGCCAGCAGTTTACATACCACCAATAATTCACCCCTCCACTTT.

The CDR3 DNA follows: TGCAGCGTGGGAGCGGCTAGGTACAATGAGCAGTTCTTC. It yields the protein CSVGAARYNEQFF. The chain employs TRBV29-1 and TRBJ2-1, with D perhaps TRBD2 (5 bases). This CDR3 is 13 amino acids long. V was pared by 6 bases and J by 4 bases, with 13 bases between. Germline V gene data show CDR1 as SQVTM and CDR2 as ANQGSEA.

This chain links TRBV19 with TRBJ1-1; a possible D gene is TRBD1 (5 bases). The CDR3 extends over 11 amino acids. Trimming took 7 bases from V and 11 from J, leaving 14 bases between them. Per germline, CDR1 LNHDA and CDR2 SQIVND (reference sequence). The DNA for the CDR3 is TGTGCCAGTACGGGGGGGGGAGAGGCTTTCTTT. It is translated as CASTGGGEAFF.

This clone has a handful of counts. This is likely a read error, given that the CDR3 carries no conserved phenylalanine or tryptophan at its end. The DNA is left out, because the CDR3 cannot be placed on it with certainty; the CDR3 is given as TCRdb lists it. This rearrangement joins TRBV29-1 to TRBJ2-3; whether TRBD1, the table's D call, matches the DNA was not checked. The CDR3 adds up to 11 amino acids, both ends counted. Germline assignment: CDR1 SQVTM and CDR2 ANQGSEA. CDR3 residues: CSVEETGTWLT.

The V gene is TRBV28, the J gene TRBJ1-5, with 9 bases identical to TRBD1. The length of the CDR3 is 12 residues. CDR1 MDHEN and CDR2 SYDVKM come from the germline V gene. Losses at the gene ends were 10 bases for V and 5 bases for J; bases not matched to a gene: 3. DNA for the CDR3: TGTGCCATACGGACAGGGGATCAGCCCCAGCATTTT. Amino acid sequence: CAIRTGDQPQHF.

The chain recombines TRBV2 with TRBJ1-2, with no clear D. Germline V lookup: CDR1 SNHLY, CDR2 FYNNEI. The V gene lost 4 bases and the J gene lost 4 bases, with 22 bases spanning the gap. The CDR3 consists of 17 residues. The CDR3 DNA follows: TGTGCCAGCAGTGGTTATTTGAGGGAGGGATTCAGCTATGGCTACACCTTC. Its protein is CASSGYLREGFSYGYTF.

This CDR3 is CASSDRERGSGNTIYF. CDR3 DNA: TGCGCCAGCAGCGATCGGGAGAGGGGCTCTGGAAACACCATATATTTT. J is TRBJ1-3 and V is TRBV5-1; D is perhaps TRBD1 (5 bases). The CDR3 spans 16 residues. V shed 4 bases and J shed 0 bases, with 14 bases lying between them. Germline loops: CDR1 SGHRS, CDR2 YFSETQ.

J is TRBJ2-5 and V is TRBV5-1; 7 positions match TRBD1. V trimming: 5 bases; J trimming: 4 bases; junction bases outside the gene matches: 8. The length of the CDR3 is 14 residues. Germline V gene sequence: CDR1 SGHRS, CDR2 YFSETQ. The CDR3 nucleotides are TGCGCCAGCAGTTCGACAGGGTCTGGAGAGACCCAGTACTTC. Residues: CASSSTGSGETQYF.

The chain links TRBV30 to TRBJ1-1; D not resolved. Germline V CDR1 and CDR2: GTSNPN, SVGIG (reference sequence). The CDR3 loop spans 13 amino acids. Between the trimmed V and J ends, which lost 4 bases and 5 bases, there was a span of 14 bases. CDR3 sequence: CAWKWAPGTEAFF. The CDR3 bases are TGTGCCTGGAAATGGGCGCCGGGAACTGAAGCTTTCTTT.

V gene TRBV19 combines with J gene TRBJ2-7, with D maybe TRBD1 (6 bases). The CDR3 is made up of 15 amino acids. The V end was cut by 5 bases, the J end by 0 bases, with 14 bases between. Germline V gene lookup returns CDR1 LNHDA and CDR2 SQIVND (reference sequence). CDR3 sequence: CASSDRSGPSYEQYF. The CDR3 nucleotides are TGTGCCAGTAGTGACAGGTCCGGCCCCTCCTACGAGCAGTACTTC. Full variable domain (rest looked up from reference TRBV19 and TRBJ2-7): DGGITQSPKYLFRKEGQNVTLSCEQNLNHDAMYWYRQDPGQGLRLIYYSQIVNDFQKGDIAEGYSVSREKKESFPLTVTSAQKNPTAFYLCASSDRSGPSYEQYFGPGTRLTVT.

This chain links TRBV6-1 with TRBJ2-1; weak D call: TRBD1 (6 bases). Germline CDR1 reads MNHNS; CDR2 reads SASEGT. V was pared by 4 bases and J by 3 bases, with 19 bases between. CDR3 length: 17 residues. Here the CDR3 reads CASSVDNRDLFYNEQFF. CDR3 bases: TGTGCCAGCAGTGTCGATAACAGGGATTTATTCTACAATGAGCAGTTCTTC.

In regard to this clone: The sample holds other DNA sequences that translate to the same CDR3. The V call is TRBV18, the J call TRBJ1-2; the D is unclear. The CDR3 runs to 14 residues. Germline CDR1 reads KGHSH; CDR2 reads LQKENI. V was trimmed by 3 bases and J by 2 bases, leaving 10 bases between them. CDR3 nucleotides: TGTGCCAGCTCACCTCGGACGGGAAACTATGGCTACACCTTC. As protein: CASSPRTGNYGYTF.

The V and J genes are TRBV9 and TRBJ2-7; 8 bases are a match to TRBD2. Trimming at V came to 0 bases and at J to 6 bases, leaving 8 bases not matched to a gene. Germline V gene sequence: CDR1 SGDLS, CDR2 YYNGEE. The CDR3 is 15 residues long. DNA of the CDR3: TGTGCCAGCAGCGTAGAGCCAGCGGGAGACGCCGAGCAGTACTTC. Its translation: CASSVEPAGDAEQYF.